The 26 T cell receptor beta chains below were found in one sample sequenced in a study of T cells in localized non-small cell lung cancer. The data were produced by immunoSEQ multiplex PCR, yet TCRdb's version contains in-frame clones alone and is incomplete. The data hold tens of thousands of clones, with about 90% observed a single time. The sample consisted of peripheral blood, taken before any cancer treatment. The receptors were gathered from a woman between 35 and 75 years old with stage I lung adenocarcinoma.

The chain links TRBV5-5 to TRBJ2-7; tentative D call: TRBD1 (6 bases). Trimming stripped 4 bases from V and 2 bases from J, with 16 bases between. CDR1 is SGHKS, CDR2 YYEKEE, per germline (reference sequence). This CDR3 is 15 amino acids long. CDR3 in amino acids: CASSLNTGQTYEQYF. Written as DNA, the CDR3 is TGTGCCAGCAGCCTAAACACTGGACAGACCTACGAGCAGTACTTC.

The V and J genes are TRBV6-5 and TRBJ1-4; the match to TRBD1 covers 8 bases. V shed 6 bases and J 8 bases; nucleotides not matched to a gene: 5. The CDR3 extends over 13 amino acids. CDR1 is MNHEY and CDR2 is SVGAGI in the germline V gene. Here the CDR3 reads CASRQGGLEKLFF. The CDR3 coding sequence is TGTGCCAGCAGACAGGGGGGCTTGGAAAAACTGTTTTTT.

This clone occurred once. This sequence joins TRBV7-2 and TRBJ1-2; D is perhaps TRBD1 (6 bases). The V gene's germline CDR1 is SGHTA and CDR2 FQGNSA. The CDR3 is made up of 14 amino acids. With 1 base removed from V and 7 bases from J, the gap between germline ends came to 13 bases. The CDR3 DNA sequence: TGTGCCAGCAGCTTAGTCCAACAGGGTGGTGGCTACACCTTC. Translated, it gives CASSLVQQGGGYTF.

This chain uses TRBV2 with TRBJ1-2; D might be TRBD1 (5 bases). The CDR3 covers 15 residues. CDR1 is SNHLY, CDR2 FYNNEI, per germline. V dropped 6 bases and J dropped 4 bases, with 18 bases sitting between them. The CDR3 loop reads CASRGDWGVAYGYTF. DNA of the CDR3: TGTGCCAGCAGGGGGGACTGGGGGGTTGCCTATGGCTACACCTTC.

The rearrangement links TRBV28 to TRBJ1-1; TRBD1 is a possible D gene (6 bases). The germline CDR1 and CDR2 sequences are MDHEN and SYDVKM. This CDR3 has 13 residues. V lost 3 bases, J lost 11 bases, and 16 bases lay in between. CDR3 sequence (DNA): TGTGCCAGCAGTTTGATACAGGGAGACGCGGCTTTCTTT. Its translation is CASSLIQGDAAFF.

The genes are TRBV28 and TRBJ1-5; TRBD1 agrees at 7 bases. The CDR3 is made up of 13 amino acids. The germline V gene encodes CDR1 MDHEN and CDR2 SYDVKM. Trimming removed 7 bases from V and 6 bases from J; junction bases left unmatched: 6. The CDR3: CASTKGASQPQHF. DNA for the CDR3: TGTGCCAGCACCAAGGGGGCAAGTCAGCCCCAGCATTTT.

V usage is TRBV6-6 and J usage is TRBJ1-3; D is possibly TRBD1 (6 bases). The CDR3 contains 15 residues. Germline V gives CDR1 MNHNY, CDR2 SVGAGI (reference sequence). The ends were cut back, 5 bases at V and 4 bases at J, with 15 bases in the middle. The CDR3 DNA reads TGTGCCAGCAGTCCAGGGACACTTCAAGGAAACACCATATATTTT. Residues: CASSPGTLQGNTIYF.

The chain employs TRBV6-6 and TRBJ1-5; D is possibly TRBD1 (5 bases). Germline loops: CDR1 MNHNY, CDR2 SVGAGI (reference sequence). Trimming took off 5 bases at V and 3 bases at J, with 11 bases between the two ends. This CDR3 is 14 amino acids long. Written as DNA, the CDR3 is TGTGCCAGCAGTCTTGGACATTCCAATCAGCCCCAGCATTTT. Amino acid sequence: CASSLGHSNQPQHF.

The chain carries TRBV18 and TRBJ1-6; 7 nucleotides agree with TRBD1. The J segment lost 7 bases and the V segment lost 3 bases, leaving 3 bases of the junction unmatched. Germline V gene data show CDR1 as KGHSH and CDR2 as LQKENI. The CDR3 is 14 residues long. CDR3 nucleotides: TGTGCCAGCTCACCCCGGGACAGAAATTCACCCCTCCACTTT. It is translated as CASSPRDRNSPLHF.

The rearrangement uses TRBV7-9 and TRBJ1-4, with 7 bases aligning to TRBD1. This CDR3 contains 14 residues. V was clipped by 1 base and J by 8 bases; unmatched bases: 4. The germline gives CDR1 SEHNR, CDR2 FQNEAQ (reference sequence). CDR3 coding DNA: TGTGCCAGCAGCTTAGGGACAGGTGGGGAAAAACTGTTTTTT. It codes for CASSLGTGGEKLFF.

J is TRBJ1-1 and V is TRBV7-9; 7 bases fit TRBD1. J was trimmed by 0 bases and V by 4 bases; bases with no gene match: 2. This CDR3 comprises 14 residues. Germline CDR1 and CDR2: SEHNR and FQNEAQ (reference sequence). In DNA, the CDR3 is TGTGCCAGCAGCTCGACAGGGATGAACACTGAAGCTTTCTTT. It yields the protein CASSSTGMNTEAFF.

Only a few counts were recorded for this clone. This rearrangement joins TRBV18 to TRBJ2-2; 7 bases are shared with TRBD1. Trimming removed 2 bases from V and 1 base from J; junction bases left unmatched: 7. This CDR3 comprises 17 residues. CDR1 is KGHSH and CDR2 is LQKENI in the germline V gene. CDR3: CASSPRQGGRNTGELFF. CDR3 coding DNA: TGTGCCAGCTCACCAAGACAGGGCGGACGGAACACCGGGGAGCTGTTTTTT.

The CDR3 nucleotides are TGCGCCAGCAGCGTGGGACAGGACTACAATGAGCAGTTCTTC. Translation: CASSVGQDYNEQFF. The chain employs TRBV5-1 and TRBJ2-1; TRBD1 matches at 8 bases. CDR1 SGHRS and CDR2 YFSETQ come from the germline V gene. This CDR3 region has 14 residues. J gave up 3 bases and V 4 bases, and 3 bases lay outside the gene matches.

The rearrangement joins TRBV19 to TRBJ2-2; D perhaps matches TRBD2 (5 bases). With 4 bases removed from V and 7 bases from J, the gap between germline ends came to 10 bases. This CDR3 is 13 amino acids long. The germline gives CDR1 LNHDA, CDR2 SQIVND (reference sequence). The CDR3 reads CASSTSLDGELFF. DNA of the CDR3: TGTGCCAGTAGTACTAGCTTAGACGGGGAGCTGTTTTTT.

The chain combines TRBV10-2 with TRBJ2-3, with 13 bases lining up with TRBD2. V dropped 5 bases and J dropped 6; count of bases not matched to a gene: 11. Germline CDR1 is WSHSY and CDR2 is SAAADI. This CDR3 comprises 17 residues. CDR3 bases: TGCGCCAGCAGTTCCCGACAGACTAGCGGGGGGTCTGATACGCAGTATTTT. Translating it yields CASSSRQTSGGSDTQYF.

This clone was observed once. This chain links TRBV2 with TRBJ1-1; no firm D call. The germline gives CDR1 SNHLY, CDR2 FYNNEI. Between the trimmed V and J ends, which lost 7 bases and 0 bases, there was a span of 12 bases. The CDR3 length is 14 residues. The CDR3 DNA sequence: TGTGCCAGCACCGAGGAGGTAATGAACACTGAAGCTTTCTTT. It encodes CASTEEVMNTEAFF. The full variable domain, in which reference TRBV2 and TRBJ1-1 provide the parts outside the CDR3, is EPEVTQTPSHQVTQMGQEVILRCVPISNHLYFYWYRQILGQKVEFLVSFYNNEISEKSEIFDDQFSVERPDGSNFTLKIRSTKLEDSAMYFCASTEEVMNTEAFFGQGTRLTVV.

The rearrangement uses TRBV11-2 and TRBJ1-1, with D perhaps matching TRBD1 (5 bases). Trimming pared 1 base from V and 6 bases from J, leaving 15 bases between. Germline loops: CDR1 SGHAT, CDR2 FQNNGV. This CDR3 region has 15 residues. The CDR3 sequence is CASSLGPDISAEAFF. The CDR3 coding sequence is TGTGCCAGCAGCTTAGGGCCGGACATAAGCGCTGAAGCTTTCTTT.

V and J are TRBV28 and TRBJ2-5; TRBD1 matches at 8 bases. The CDR3 sequence is 14 residues long. V was clipped by 4 bases and J by 5 bases; unmatched bases: 6. Germline V gives CDR1 MDHEN, CDR2 SYDVKM. The CDR3 DNA is TGTGCCAGCAGTTCGACAGGGGTTCGGGAGACCCAGTACTTC. Its translation is CASSSTGVRETQYF.

CDR3 nucleotides: TGTGCCAGCAGGGGACAAGCCAACGTCCTGACTTTC. It is translated as CASRGQANVLTF. The rearrangement uses TRBV5-6 and TRBJ2-6; TRBD1 might be the D (6 bases). The germline CDR1 and CDR2 sequences are SGHDT and YYEEEE. The CDR3 runs 12 residues. V was cut by 5 bases and J by 7 bases, with 7 bases left in between.

The CDR3 loop is CASSSYGANVLTF. The CDR3 region has the DNA TGTGCCAGCAGCTCATATGGGGCCAACGTCCTGACTTTC. The chain is built from TRBV5-4 and TRBJ2-6, with no clear D. V was clipped by 3 bases and J by 3 bases, with 4 bases between them. The CDR3 covers 13 residues. Germline loops: CDR1 SGHNT, CDR2 YYREEE (reference sequence). Filled out from reference TRBV5-4 and TRBJ2-6, the complete variable domain reads ETGVTQSPTHLIKTRGQQVTLRCSSQSGHNTVSWYQQALGQGPQFIFQYYREEENGRGNFPPRFSGLQFPNYSSELNVNALELDDSALYLCASSSYGANVLTFGAGSRLTVL.

This chain connects TRBV19 to TRBJ2-7; TRBD1 matches 8 bases. The CDR3 spans 13 residues. Germline V CDR1 and CDR2: LNHDA, SQIVND (reference sequence). V lost 6 bases, J lost 5 bases, and 6 bases stayed unmatched. DNA of the CDR3: TGTGCCAGTAGGAGGACAGGGACCAACGAGCAGTACTTC. Protein product: CASRRTGTNEQYF. Together with reference TRBV19 and TRBJ2-7, the CDR3 gives the full variable domain: DGGITQSPKYLFRKEGQNVTLSCEQNLNHDAMYWYRQDPGQGLRLIYYSQIVNDFQKGDIAEGYSVSREKKESFPLTVTSAQKNPTAFYLCASRRTGTNEQYFGPGTRLTVT.

There are a few counts of this clone. V and J are TRBV6-4 and TRBJ1-3; D call uncertain. V lost 4 bases and J lost 1, with 11 bases in between. Germline V gene lookup returns CDR1 MRHNA and CDR2 SNTAGT. The CDR3 has 15 amino acids. CDR3 amino acids: CASSAAGPSGNTIYF. The CDR3 nucleotides read TGTGCCAGCAGTGCCGCTGGCCCTTCTGGAAACACCATATATTTT.

This rearrangement joins TRBV5-8 to TRBJ1-5, with TRBD1 as a possible D gene (6 bases). Trimming shortened V by 0 bases and J by 9 bases, and 13 bases separated the two germline ends. Germline CDR1 reads SGHTS; CDR2 reads YDEGEE. The CDR3 runs 14 residues. CDR3 loop: CASSLDGARGPQHF. The CDR3 region has the DNA TGTGCCAGCAGCTTGGACGGGGCCAGGGGGCCCCAGCATTTT. The whole variable domain, remainder taken from reference TRBV5-8 and TRBJ1-5, is EAGVTQSPTHLIKTRGQQATLRCSPISGHTSVYWYQQALGLGLQFLLWYDEGEERNRGNFPPRFSGRQFPNYSSELNVNALELEDSALYLCASSLDGARGPQHFGDGTRLSIL.

The chain links TRBV6-5 to TRBJ2-7; D possibly uses TRBD1 or TRBD2 (5 bases each). The CDR3 contains 12 residues. Germline V gene sequence: CDR1 MNHEY, CDR2 SVGAGI. V gave up 10 bases and J gave up 10 bases, with 20 bases separating them. The CDR3 loop reads CATPGRGAGQYF. For the CDR3, the DNA is TGTGCCACCCCGGGGAGAGGGGCGGGTCAGTACTTC.

This chain links TRBV5-5 with TRBJ2-5, with a tentative D call TRBD1 (6 bases). This CDR3 is 13 amino acids long. The ends were cut back, 4 bases at V and 4 bases at J, with 11 bases in the middle. CDR1 and CDR2 (germline): SGHKS, YYEKEE (reference sequence). CDR3 region: CASSLGHSETQYF. The CDR3 bases are TGTGCCAGCAGCCTGGGACACTCAGAGACCCAGTACTTC.

This chain joins TRBV4-1 and TRBJ1-1; tentative D call: TRBD1 (6 bases). Trimming removed 1 base from V and 12 bases from J, with 21 bases in between. CDR1 and CDR2 from the germline V gene are MGHRA and YSYEKL. The CDR3 contains 15 residues. In DNA form, the CDR3 reads TGCGCCAGCAGCCAAGGGGCCAAGGGGGAACGGTGGTCTTTCTTT. It codes for CASSQGAKGERWSFF.